This T cell receptor (beta chain) derives from a study of blood T cell repertoires in COVID-19. Sequencing was performed with immunoSEQ multiplex PCR; in TCRdb, only in-frame clones are kept and a portion is missing. The sample records about 49,000 clones, roughly 88% being singletons. This clone was counted a single time. This clonotype was sampled from a human donor in a cohort sampled during active COVID-19. Sequencing input: peripheral blood.

This CDR3 reads CASTGTVSNTEAFF. The CDR3, as DNA: TGTGCCAGCACCGGGACAGTATCGAACACTGAAGCTTTCTTT. The chain has TRBV18 and TRBJ1-1; 7 bases fit TRBD1. V trimming: 8 bases; J trimming: 1 base; junction bases outside the gene matches: 7. The germline gives CDR1 KGHSH, CDR2 LQKENI. The CDR3 has 14 amino acids.